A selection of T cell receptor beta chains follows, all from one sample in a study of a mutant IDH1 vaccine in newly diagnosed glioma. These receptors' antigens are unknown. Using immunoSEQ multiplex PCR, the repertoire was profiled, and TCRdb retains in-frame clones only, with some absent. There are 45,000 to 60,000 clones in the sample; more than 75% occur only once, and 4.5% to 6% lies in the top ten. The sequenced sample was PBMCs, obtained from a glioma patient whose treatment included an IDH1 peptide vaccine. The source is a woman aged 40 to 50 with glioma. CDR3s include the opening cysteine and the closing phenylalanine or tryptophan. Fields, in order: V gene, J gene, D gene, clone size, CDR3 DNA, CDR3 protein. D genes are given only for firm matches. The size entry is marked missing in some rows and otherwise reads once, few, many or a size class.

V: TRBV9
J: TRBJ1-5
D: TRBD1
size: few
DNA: TGTGCCAGCAGCCCGACAGGGGCTGTTCAGCCCCAGCATTTT
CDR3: CASSPTGAVQPQHF

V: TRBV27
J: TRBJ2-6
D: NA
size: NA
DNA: TGTGCCAGCAGCCCCCACGCAGTCGGCGTCGGCCTCTCTGGGGCCAACGTCCTGACTTTC
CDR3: CASSPHAVGVGLSGANVLTF

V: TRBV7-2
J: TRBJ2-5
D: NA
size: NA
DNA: TGTGCCAGCAGCTATCTCCCCTTGGACCCCCTGAGTGAGACCCAGTACTTC
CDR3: CASSYLPLDPLSETQYF

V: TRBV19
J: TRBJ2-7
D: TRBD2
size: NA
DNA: TGTGCCAGTAGGGCGGGGGGGCGCGACGAGCAGTACTTC
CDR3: CASRAGGRDEQYF

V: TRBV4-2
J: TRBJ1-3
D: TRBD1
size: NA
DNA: TGTGCCAGCAGCCACAGGGGGACTGGAAACACCATATATTTT
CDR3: CASSHRGTGNTIYF

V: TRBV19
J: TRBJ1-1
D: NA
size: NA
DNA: TGTGCCAGCATTGGACGGATGAACACTGAAGCTTTCTTT
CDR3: CASIGRMNTEAFF

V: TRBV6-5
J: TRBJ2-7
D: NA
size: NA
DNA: TGTGCCAGCACGAAGACAGGTATGGGATCCTACGAGCAGTACTTC
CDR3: CASTKTGMGSYEQYF

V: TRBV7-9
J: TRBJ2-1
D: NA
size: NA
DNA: TGTGCCAGCAGCTTGCCCCCCAATGAGCAGTTCTTC
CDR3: CASSLPPNEQFF

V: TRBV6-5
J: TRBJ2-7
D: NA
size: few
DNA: TGTGCCAGCAGTTACTCCACTAGCCGGAGGGGCTACGAGCAGTACTTC
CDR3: CASSYSTSRRGYEQYF

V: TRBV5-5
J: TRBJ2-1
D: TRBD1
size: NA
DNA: TGTGCCAGCAGCTTTTCCGGGACAGGGTATCGGGCTGAGCAGTTCTTC
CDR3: CASSFSGTGYRAEQFF

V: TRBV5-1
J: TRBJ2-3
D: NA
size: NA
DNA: TGCGCCAGCAGCGCCGGGGGGCCACCGGGGACAGATACGCAGTATTTT
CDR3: CASSAGGPPGTDTQYF

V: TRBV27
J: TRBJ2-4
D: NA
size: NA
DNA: TGTGCCAGCAGCCTCCGGTTAGGGGACACAAACATTCAGTACTTC
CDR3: CASSLRLGDTNIQYF

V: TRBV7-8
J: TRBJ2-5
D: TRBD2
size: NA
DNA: TGTGCCAGCAGCTTAGGCCCGGGGGGTGAGACCCAGTACTTC
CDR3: CASSLGPGGETQYF

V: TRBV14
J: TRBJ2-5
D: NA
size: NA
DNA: TGTGCCAGCAGCCAGACGCGGGACTTACCGTACCAAGAGACCCAGTACTTC
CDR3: CASSQTRDLPYQETQYF

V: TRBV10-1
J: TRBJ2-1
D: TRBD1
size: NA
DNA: TGCGCCAGCAAGACAGGGTCCCCCTACAATGAGCAGTTCTTC
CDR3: CASKTGSPYNEQFF

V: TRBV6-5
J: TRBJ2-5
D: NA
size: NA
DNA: TGTGCCAGCAGCCCCGGATCTCTCCAAGAGACCCAGTACTTC
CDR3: CASSPGSLQETQYF

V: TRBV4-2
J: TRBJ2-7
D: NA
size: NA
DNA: TGTGCCAGCAGCCAAGCAGCTAGGAGCTCCTACGAGCAGTACTTC
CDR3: CASSQAARSSYEQYF

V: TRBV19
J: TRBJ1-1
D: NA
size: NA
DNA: TGTGCCAGTAGACCCTGGGCAGGGGATGATAACACTGAAGCTTTCTTT
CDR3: CASRPWAGDDNTEAFF

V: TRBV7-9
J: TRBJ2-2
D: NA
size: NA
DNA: TGTGCCAGCAGCTTACGGGACAAGAGCACCGGGGAGCTGTTTTTT
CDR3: CASSLRDKSTGELFF

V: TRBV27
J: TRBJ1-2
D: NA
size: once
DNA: TGTGCCAGCAGTTTACAGGGGCGCGACTATGGCTACACCTTC
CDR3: CASSLQGRDYGYTF

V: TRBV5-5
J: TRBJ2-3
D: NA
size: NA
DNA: TGTGCCAGCAGCGCGGGACTTTCTAGCACAGATACGCAGTATTTT
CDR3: CASSAGLSSTDTQYF

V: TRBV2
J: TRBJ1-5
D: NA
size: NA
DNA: TGTGCCAGCAGTGAAAGCGCGTCAGTTTACAATCAGCCCCAGCATTTT
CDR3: CASSESASVYNQPQHF

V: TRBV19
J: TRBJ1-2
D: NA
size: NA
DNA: TGTGCCAGTAGTATCGGTGACTATGGCTACACCTTC
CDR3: CASSIGDYGYTF

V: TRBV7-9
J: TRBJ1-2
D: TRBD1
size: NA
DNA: TGTGCCAGCAGCTTAGCAGGAGACAGGGGGGAAGGCTACACCTTC
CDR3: CASSLAGDRGEGYTF

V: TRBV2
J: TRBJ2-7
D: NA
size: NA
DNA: TGTGCCAGCTCCGCCGCGGTGGGCGAGCAGTACTTC
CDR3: CASSAAVGEQYF

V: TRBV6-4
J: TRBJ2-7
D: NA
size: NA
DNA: TGTGCCAGCAGCTACGAGCAGTACTTC
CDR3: CASSYEQYF

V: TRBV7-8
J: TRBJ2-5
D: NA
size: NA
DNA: TGTGCCAGCAGCTTAGCGGTAGGGGGAAAGACCCAGTACTTC
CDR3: CASSLAVGGKTQYF

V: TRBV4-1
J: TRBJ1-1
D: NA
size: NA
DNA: TGCGCCAGCAGCCAAGGAAGGAACACTGAAGCTTTCTTT
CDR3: CASSQGRNTEAFF

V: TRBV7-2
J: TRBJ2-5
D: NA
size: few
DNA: TGTGCCAGCAGCTTAGAGGGGGGGCTGAAGACCCAGTACTTC
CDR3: CASSLEGGLKTQYF

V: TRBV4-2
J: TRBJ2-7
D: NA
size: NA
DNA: TGTGCCAGCAGCCAGGGGGCAGGGGGGTACGAGCAGTACTTC
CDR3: CASSQGAGGYEQYF

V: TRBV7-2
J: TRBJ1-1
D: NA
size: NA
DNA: TGTGCCAGCAGCTTAGAAGGATTGGGAGCTTTCTTT
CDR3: CASSLEGLGAFF

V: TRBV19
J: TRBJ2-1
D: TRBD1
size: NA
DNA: TGTGCCTGCGGGACAGGGGGCTACAATGAGCAGTTCTTC
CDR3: CACGTGGYNEQFF

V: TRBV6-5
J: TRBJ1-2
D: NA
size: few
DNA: TGTGCCAGTGGTGACCGGGAATATTATGGCTACACCTTC
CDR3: CASGDREYYGYTF